This T cell receptor (beta chain) originates from a study of blood T cell repertoires in COVID-19. The germline gives CDR1 SNHLY, CDR2 FYNNEI. V lost 7 bases, J lost 2 bases, and 2 bases stayed unmatched. The CDR3 runs 12 residues. In the authors' workflow: Estimation of nucleated cell counts was performed using reference gene primer amplification. This table comes from immunoSEQ multiplex PCR, and its TCRdb copy is limited to in-frame clones, with some not included. V and J calls and clone size come straight from that table; D and trimming were deduced from the DNA. This table holds about 230,000 clones, approximately 80% found once.

This sequence originates from a woman in her 50s with acute or convalescent COVID-19. The chain has TRBV2 and TRBJ2-7, with 7 bases fitting TRBD2. The sequencing input was peripheral blood. The CDR3 DNA reads TGTGCCAGCAAGCTAGCGGCCTACGAGCAGTACTTC. Translating gives CASKLAAYEQYF.